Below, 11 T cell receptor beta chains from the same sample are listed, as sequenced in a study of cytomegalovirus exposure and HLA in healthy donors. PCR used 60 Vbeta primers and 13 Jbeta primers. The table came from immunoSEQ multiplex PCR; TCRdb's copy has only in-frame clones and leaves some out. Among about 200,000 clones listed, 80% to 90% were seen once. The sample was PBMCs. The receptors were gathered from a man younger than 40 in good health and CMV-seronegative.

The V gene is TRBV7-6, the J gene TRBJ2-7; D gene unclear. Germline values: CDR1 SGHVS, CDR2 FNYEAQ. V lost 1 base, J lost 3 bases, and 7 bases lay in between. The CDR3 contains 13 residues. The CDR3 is CASSLGTVYEQYF. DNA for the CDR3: TGTGCCAGCAGCTTAGGAACAGTCTACGAGCAGTACTTC.

The CDR3 sequence: CASSQEGGEAFF. CDR3 sequence (DNA): TGTGCCAGCAGCCAAGAGGGGGGGGAAGCTTTCTTT. The chain couples TRBV4-2 to TRBJ1-1, with TRBD1 as a possible D gene (5 bases). V lost 0 bases and J 8 bases, leaving 7 bases between the germline ends. The CDR3 totals 12 residues. Germline V gene data show CDR1 as LGHNA and CDR2 as YNFKEQ.

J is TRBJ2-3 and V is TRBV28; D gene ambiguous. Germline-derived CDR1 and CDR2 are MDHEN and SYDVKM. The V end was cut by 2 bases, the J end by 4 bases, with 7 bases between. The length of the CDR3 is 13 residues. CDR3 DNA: TGTGCCAGCAGTTTACGAGTTCCAGATACGCAGTATTTT. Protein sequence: CASSLRVPDTQYF.

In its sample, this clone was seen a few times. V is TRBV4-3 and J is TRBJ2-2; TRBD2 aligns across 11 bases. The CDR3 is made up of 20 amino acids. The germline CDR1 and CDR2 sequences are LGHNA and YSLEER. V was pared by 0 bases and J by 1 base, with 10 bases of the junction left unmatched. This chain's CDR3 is CASSQDTGRLAGRNTGELFF. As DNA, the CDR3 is TGCGCCAGCAGCCAAGATACGGGTAGACTAGCGGGGAGGAACACCGGGGAGCTGTTTTTT.

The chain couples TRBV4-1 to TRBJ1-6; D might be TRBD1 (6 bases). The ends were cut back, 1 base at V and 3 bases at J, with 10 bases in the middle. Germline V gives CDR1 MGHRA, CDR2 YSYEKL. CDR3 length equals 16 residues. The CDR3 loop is CASSQGGQRYNSPLHF. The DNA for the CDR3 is TGCGCCAGCAGCCAAGGCGGACAGCGCTATAATTCACCCCTCCACTTT.

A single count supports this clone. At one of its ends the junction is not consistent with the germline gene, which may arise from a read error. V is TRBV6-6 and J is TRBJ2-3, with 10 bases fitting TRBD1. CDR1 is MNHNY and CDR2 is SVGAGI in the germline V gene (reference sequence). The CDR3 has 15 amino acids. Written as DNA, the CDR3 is TGTGTCAGCGGAACGACAGGGGGCGCCTCAGATACGCAGTATTTT. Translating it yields CVSGTTGGASDTQYF.

CDR3 amino acids: CASSSLGPSGGGTDTQYF. The CDR3 DNA sequence: TGCGCCAGCAGCTCCCTGGGGCCTAGCGGGGGGGGCACAGATACGCAGTATTTT. This chain uses TRBV5-1 with TRBJ2-3; 12 positions agree with TRBD2. The germline gives CDR1 SGHRS, CDR2 YFSETQ. The J segment lost 1 base and the V segment lost 3 bases, leaving 9 bases of the junction unmatched. The CDR3 spans 18 residues.

This chain's CDR3 is CASSHPGVQSYNEQFF. CDR3 in DNA: TGTGCCAGCAGCCATCCGGGGGTCCAGTCCTACAATGAGCAGTTCTTC. V and J are TRBV2 and TRBJ2-1; maybe TRBD2 (6 bases). Trimming cost V 6 bases and J 1 base, with 16 bases left between them. The V gene's germline CDR1 is SNHLY and CDR2 FYNNEI. The CDR3 runs to 16 residues.

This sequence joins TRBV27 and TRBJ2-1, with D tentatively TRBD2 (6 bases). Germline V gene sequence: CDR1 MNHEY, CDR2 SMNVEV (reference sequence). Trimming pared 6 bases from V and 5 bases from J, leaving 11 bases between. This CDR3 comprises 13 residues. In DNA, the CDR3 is TGTGCCAGCAGGGGACTCCCCGACAATGAGCAGTTCTTC. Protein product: CASRGLPDNEQFF.

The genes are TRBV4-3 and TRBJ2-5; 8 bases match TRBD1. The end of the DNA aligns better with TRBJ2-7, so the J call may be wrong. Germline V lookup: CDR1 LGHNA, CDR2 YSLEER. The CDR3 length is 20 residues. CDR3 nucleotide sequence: TGCGCCAGCAGCCAAGATCCCGCCGGACAGGGAGTCGATGGATCCTACGAGCAGTACTTC. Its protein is CASSQDPAGQGVDGSYEQYF.

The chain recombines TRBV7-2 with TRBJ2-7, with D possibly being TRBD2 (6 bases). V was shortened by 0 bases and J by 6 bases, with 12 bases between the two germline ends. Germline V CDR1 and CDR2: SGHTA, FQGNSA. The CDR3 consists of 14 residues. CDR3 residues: CASSLAGGRVEQYF. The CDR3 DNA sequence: TGTGCCAGCAGCTTAGCGGGGGGACGGGTCGAGCAGTACTTC.